Listed below are T cell receptor beta chains from one sample, sequenced in a study of cytotoxic CD8 clonotypes in ibrutinib-treated CLL. Method: immunoSEQ multiplex PCR; TCRdb's copy keeps in-frame clones and lacks some. The sample gives tens of thousands of clones, roughly 54% of which show up once; approximately 24% is in the top ten. The material sequenced was PBMCs, taken at disease progression, from a patient treated with ibrutinib. The source is a human donor with chronic lymphocytic leukemia. CDR3s include the opening cysteine and the closing phenylalanine or tryptophan. Clone size is not always given. Where it is, it says once, few, many or a class for expanded clones.

>TRBV7-2|TRBJ2-1|15|once
CASSLGAASYNEQFF
>TRBV5-6|TRBJ1-5|15|.
CASSLAQGIGQPQHF
>TRBV25-1|TRBJ1-2|14|.
CASSYADLNYGYTF
>TRBV2|TRBJ1-2|14|.
CASSEEGTGYGYTF
>TRBV7-2|TRBJ2-3|15|few
CASSLEPGSTDTQYF
>TRBV28|TRBJ2-7|15|few
CASSSPERDSGEQYF
>TRBV28|TRBJ2-3|13|.
CASVDLGPDTQYF
>TRBV7-9|TRBJ2-5|14|.
CASSLGLAGETQYF
>TRBV9|TRBJ2-1|18|.
CASSDRGGTPQTYNEQFF
>TRBV30|TRBJ2-1|14|.
CAWTGTSKNNEQFF
>TRBV4-2|TRBJ2-1|14|few
CASSPERDYNEQFF
>TRBV18|TRBJ1-2|15|.
CASSPLGGGVDGYTF
>TRBV2|TRBJ1-4|16|.
CASRVGGGATNEKLFF
>TRBV5-6|TRBJ2-2|15|few
CASSLGGGNTGELFF
>TRBV6-4|TRBJ1-1|14|few
CASSDSDVGTEAFF
>TRBV11-2|TRBJ1-5|13|.
CASSRGNNQPQHF
>TRBV29-1|TRBJ2-7|12|medium-sized
CSVGETSYEQYF
>TRBV18|TRBJ1-5|13|few
CASSPYGDQPQHF
>TRBV5-4|TRBJ2-1|14|once
CASSRELPSWEQFF
>TRBV30|TRBJ2-3|13|.
CAWSAGTRDTQYF
>TRBV13|TRBJ1-4|12|few
CASSPWGGRMFF
>TRBV6-5|TRBJ1-4|16|.
CASSYSSGRGNEKLFF
>TRBV5-1|TRBJ2-7|14|.
CASSPEGGARAEYF
>TRBV19|TRBJ2-7|15|.
CASSASGHTSYEQYF
>TRBV6-5|TRBJ2-7|13|.
CAIRGTGPVEQYF
>TRBV28|TRBJ2-7|14|.
CASSLRTGLGEQYF
>TRBV7-9|TRBJ1-2|14|.
CASSFGTGIYGYTF
>TRBV4-1|TRBJ2-5|15|.
CASSQDMEGQETQYF
>TRBV6-1|TRBJ1-2|13|.
CASSSLGNYGYTF
>TRBV5-6|TRBJ2-7|15|few
CASSLPRVRTYEQYF
>TRBV27|TRBJ2-1|16|.
CASSLFGGVGYNEQFF
>TRBV4-1|TRBJ2-2|12|few
CASSAGTGELFF
>TRBV7-7|TRBJ2-5|15|.
CASSLAGQGQETQYF
>TRBV25-1|TRBJ2-5|11|.
CASSVGETQYF
>TRBV6-1|TRBJ1-5|13|.
CALKGDSNQPQHF
>TRBV12-5|TRBJ1-2|15|.
CASAREAGGLYGYTF
>TRBV28|TRBJ2-3|16|few
CASSSYRVGPTDTQYF
>TRBV7-9|TRBJ2-5|16|.
CASSLVLQGGRETQYF
>TRBV28|TRBJ1-1|16|.
CASREAGQGQSSEAFF
>TRBV7-3|TRBJ2-3|14|.
CASSLTTGTDTQYF
>TRBV6-5|TRBJ1-4|14|.
CASSYSWANEKLFF